The clone carrying this T cell receptor beta chain was observed a single time. Sequencing was performed with immunoSEQ multiplex PCR; in TCRdb, only in-frame clones are kept and a portion is missing. Of roughly 160,000 clones in the sample, around 84% were seen once. This entry belongs to a study of blood T cell repertoires in COVID-19. The ends lost 8 bases at V and 7 bases at J; junction bases unmatched: 7. CDR1 and CDR2 from the germline V gene are MGHDK and SYGVNS. This CDR3 comprises 14 residues. The material sequenced was peripheral blood. The origin of this receptor is a man in his forties with acute or convalescent COVID-19. The chain is built from TRBV25-1 and TRBJ2-2; TRBD1 agrees at 10 bases. CDR3 protein: CASRGQGGHGELFF. The CDR3, as DNA: TGTGCCAGCCGAGGACAGGGGGGGCACGGGGAGCTGTTTTTT.